This paragraph reports one T cell receptor beta chain. What it binds is not known. This sample stems from a study of T cells after yellow fever vaccination. Findings of the study overall: High-abundance clonotypes from the bulk population could contaminate FACS-sorted repertoires.

Germline V CDR1 and CDR2: SGHAT, FQDESV (reference sequence). The V gene lost 1 base and the J gene lost 6 bases, with 8 bases spanning the gap. The CDR3 runs to 13 residues. TCRdb re-called the 5' RACE reads with MiXCR, one entry per CDR3 protein. The data contain some 560,000 distinct CDR3 sequences, around 16% of them singletons. The source is a man between 18 and 29 years old who received the YFV17D yellow fever vaccine. The chain uses TRBV11-1 and TRBJ2-3; unclear D gene. This specimen was PBMCs, taken 4 to 6 days after the first yellow fever vaccination. The CDR3 is CASSLVHGDTQYF. In nucleotides, the CDR3 is TGTGCCAGCAGCTTAGTTCACGGCGATACGCAGTATTTT.